This T cell receptor (beta chain) came from a study of T cells after yellow fever vaccination. This clonotype turned up a few times. Its antigen is currently unknown. Trimming took off 3 bases at V and 6 bases at J, with 12 bases between the two ends. Germline V lookup: CDR1 SNHLY, CDR2 FYNNEI. This CDR3 has 13 amino acids. Study conclusions and caveats: The booster saw the reappearance of most primary-vaccination clones (roughly 96% CD4, almost 90% CD8).

They built TCR cDNA with 5'RACE template switching, a step that put in a universal primer site and UMIs. MiXCR was run by TCRdb on the 5' RACE reads, yielding one entry per CDR3 protein. The data contain 250,000 to 350,000 distinct CDR3 sequences, about 4.5% of them singletons. This material consisted of PBMCs, taken 15 days after the yellow fever booster vaccination. This sequence was found in a man aged 18 to 29 who received the YFV17D yellow fever vaccine. This chain connects TRBV2 to TRBJ2-7; D call uncertain. CDR3 in DNA: TGTGCCAGCAGTGACGTCGGAGCTCTCGAGCAGTACGTC. Translating gives CASSDVGALEQYV.